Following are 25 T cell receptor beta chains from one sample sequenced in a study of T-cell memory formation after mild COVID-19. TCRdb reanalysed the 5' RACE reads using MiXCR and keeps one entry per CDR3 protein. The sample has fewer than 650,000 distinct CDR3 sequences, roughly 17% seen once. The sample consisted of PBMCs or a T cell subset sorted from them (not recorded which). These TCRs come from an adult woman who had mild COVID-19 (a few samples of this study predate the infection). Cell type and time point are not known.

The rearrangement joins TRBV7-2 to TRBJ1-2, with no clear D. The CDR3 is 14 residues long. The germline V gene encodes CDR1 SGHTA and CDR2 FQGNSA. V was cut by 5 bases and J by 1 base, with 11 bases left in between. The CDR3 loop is CASSKLQSNYGYTF. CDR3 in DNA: TGTGCCAGCAGCAAATTACAGAGTAACTATGGCTACACCTTC.

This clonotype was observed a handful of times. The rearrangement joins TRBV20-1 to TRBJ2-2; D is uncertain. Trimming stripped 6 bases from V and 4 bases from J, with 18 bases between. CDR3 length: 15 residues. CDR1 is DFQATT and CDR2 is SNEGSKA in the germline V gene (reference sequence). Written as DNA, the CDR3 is TGCAGTGCCCAATCACCGGAGCGCGTCACCGGGGAGCTGTTTTTT. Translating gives CSAQSPERVTGELFF.

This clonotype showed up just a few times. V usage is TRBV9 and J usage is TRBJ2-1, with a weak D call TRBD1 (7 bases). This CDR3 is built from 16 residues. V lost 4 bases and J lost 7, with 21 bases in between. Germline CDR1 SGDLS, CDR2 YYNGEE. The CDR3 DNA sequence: TGTGCCAGCAGCTCAGGGGGAGGTCTAGCTAGGAATGAGCAGTTCTTC. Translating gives CASSSGGGLARNEQFF.

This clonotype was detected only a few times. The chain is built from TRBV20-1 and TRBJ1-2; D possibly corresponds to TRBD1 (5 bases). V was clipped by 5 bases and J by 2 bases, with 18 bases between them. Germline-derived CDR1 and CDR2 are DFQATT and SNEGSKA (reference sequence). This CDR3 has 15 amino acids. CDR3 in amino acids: CSASWSGLINYGYTF. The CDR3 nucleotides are TGCAGTGCTTCCTGGTCGGGACTGATAAACTATGGCTACACCTTC.

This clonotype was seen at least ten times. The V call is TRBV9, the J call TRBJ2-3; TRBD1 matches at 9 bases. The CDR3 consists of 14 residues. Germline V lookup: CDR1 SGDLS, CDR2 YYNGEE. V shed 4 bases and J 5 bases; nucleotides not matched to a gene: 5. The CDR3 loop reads CASSSDRGGDTQYF. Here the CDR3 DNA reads TGTGCCAGCAGCTCGGACAGGGGAGGAGATACGCAGTATTTT. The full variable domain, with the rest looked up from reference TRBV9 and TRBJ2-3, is DSGVTQTPKHLITATGQRVTLRCSPRSGDLSVYWYQQSLDQGLQFLIQYYNGEERAKGNILERFSAQQFPDLHSELNLSSLELGDSALYFCASSSDRGGDTQYFGPGTRLTVL.

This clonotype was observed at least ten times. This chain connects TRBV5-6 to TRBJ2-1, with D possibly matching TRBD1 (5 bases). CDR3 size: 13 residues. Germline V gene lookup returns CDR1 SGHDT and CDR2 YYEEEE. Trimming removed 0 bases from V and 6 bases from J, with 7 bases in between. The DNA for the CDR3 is TGTGCCAGCAGCTTGGCAGGGCTCAATGAGCAGTTCTTC. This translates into CASSLAGLNEQFF.

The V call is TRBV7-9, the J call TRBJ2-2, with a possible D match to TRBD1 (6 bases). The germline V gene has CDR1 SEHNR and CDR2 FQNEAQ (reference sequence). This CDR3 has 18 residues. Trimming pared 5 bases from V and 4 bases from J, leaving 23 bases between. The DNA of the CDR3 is TGTGCCAGCAGCCCTCCCACGGGACAACTGAGAAGCACCGGGGAGCTGTTTTTT. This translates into CASSPPTGQLRSTGELFF. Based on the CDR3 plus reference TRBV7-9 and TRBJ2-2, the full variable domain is DTGVSQNPRHKITKRGQNVTFRCDPISEHNRLYWYRQTLGQGPEFLTYFQNEAQLEKSRLLSDRFSAERPKGSFSTLEIQRTEQGDSAMYLCASSPPTGQLRSTGELFFGEGSRLTVL.

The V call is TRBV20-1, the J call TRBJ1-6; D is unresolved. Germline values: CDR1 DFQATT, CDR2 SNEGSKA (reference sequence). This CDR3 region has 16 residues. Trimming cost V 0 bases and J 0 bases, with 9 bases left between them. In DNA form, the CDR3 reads TGCAGTGCTAGAGATTACCGGAGCTCCTATAATTCACCCCTCCACTTT. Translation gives CSARDYRSSYNSPLHF.

The CDR3 DNA sequence: TGTGCCAGCAGTCGGGGGGGGCCCACCGAAAAACTGTTTTTT. Its protein is CASSRGGPTEKLFF. The J gene is TRBJ1-4, the V gene TRBV12-3 or TRBV12-4; possibly TRBD1 for D (6 bases). The CDR3 sequence is 14 residues long. The ends were cut back, 5 bases at V and 8 bases at J, with 15 bases in the middle.

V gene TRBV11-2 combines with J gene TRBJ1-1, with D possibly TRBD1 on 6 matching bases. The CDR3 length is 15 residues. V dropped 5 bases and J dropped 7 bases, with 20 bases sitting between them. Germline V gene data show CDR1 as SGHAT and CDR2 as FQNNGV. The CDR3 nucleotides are TGTGCCAGCAGCACTAGCCTATCCGGGACAAATGAAGCTTTCTTT. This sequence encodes CASSTSLSGTNEAFF.

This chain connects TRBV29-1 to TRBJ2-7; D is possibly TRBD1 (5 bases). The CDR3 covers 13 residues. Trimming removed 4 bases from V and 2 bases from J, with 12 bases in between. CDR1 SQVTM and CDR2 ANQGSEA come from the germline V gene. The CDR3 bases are TGCAGCGTTGCAGGGTTACTTACCTACGAGCAGTACTTC. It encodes CSVAGLLTYEQYF.

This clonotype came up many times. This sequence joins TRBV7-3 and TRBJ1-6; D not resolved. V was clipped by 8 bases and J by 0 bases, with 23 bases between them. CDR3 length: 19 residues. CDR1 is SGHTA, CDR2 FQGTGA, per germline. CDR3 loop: CASLSDGVDDSSYNSPLHF. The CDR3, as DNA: TGTGCCAGCCTTTCAGACGGTGTCGACGATAGCTCCTATAATTCACCCCTCCACTTT.

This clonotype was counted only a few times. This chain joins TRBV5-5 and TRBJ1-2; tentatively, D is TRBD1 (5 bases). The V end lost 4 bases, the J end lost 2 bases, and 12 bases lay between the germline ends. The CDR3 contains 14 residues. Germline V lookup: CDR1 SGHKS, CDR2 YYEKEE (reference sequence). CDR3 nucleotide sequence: TGTGCCAGCAGCCGGGACGGACGAAACTATGGCTACACCTTC. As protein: CASSRDGRNYGYTF.

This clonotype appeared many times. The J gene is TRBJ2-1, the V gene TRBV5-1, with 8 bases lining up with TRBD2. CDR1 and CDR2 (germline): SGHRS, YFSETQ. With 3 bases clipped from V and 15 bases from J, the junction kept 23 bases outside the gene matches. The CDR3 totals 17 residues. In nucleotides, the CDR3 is TGCGCCAGCAGCTCGGAACCCATTTCGGGAGGGAAAGGACGTGCGTTCTTC. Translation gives CASSSEPISGGKGRAFF.

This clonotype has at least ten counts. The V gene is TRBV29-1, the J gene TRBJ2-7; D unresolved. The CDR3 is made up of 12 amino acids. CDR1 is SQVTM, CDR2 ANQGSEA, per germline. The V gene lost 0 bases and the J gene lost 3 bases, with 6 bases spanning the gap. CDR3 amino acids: CSVEDIGYEQYF. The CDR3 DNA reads TGCAGCGTTGAAGACATCGGCTACGAGCAGTACTTC.

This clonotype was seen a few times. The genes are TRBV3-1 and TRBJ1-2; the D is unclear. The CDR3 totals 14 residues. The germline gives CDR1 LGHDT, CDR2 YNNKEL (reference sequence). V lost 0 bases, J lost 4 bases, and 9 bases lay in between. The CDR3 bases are TGTGCCAGCAGCCAAGACCTAGGCCGCTATGGCTACACCTTC. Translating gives CASSQDLGRYGYTF.

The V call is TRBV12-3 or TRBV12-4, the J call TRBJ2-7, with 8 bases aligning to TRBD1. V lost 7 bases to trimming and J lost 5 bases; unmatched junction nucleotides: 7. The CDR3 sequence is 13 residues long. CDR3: CASTESGGDEQYF. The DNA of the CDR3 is TGTGCCAGCACGGAGTCAGGGGGCGACGAGCAGTACTTC.

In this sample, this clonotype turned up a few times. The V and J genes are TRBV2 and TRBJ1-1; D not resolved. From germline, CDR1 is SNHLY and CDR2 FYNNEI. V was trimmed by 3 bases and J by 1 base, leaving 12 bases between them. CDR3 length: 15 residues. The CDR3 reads CASSDWPDSNTEAFF. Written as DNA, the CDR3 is TGTGCCAGCAGTGACTGGCCTGACTCGAACACTGAAGCTTTCTTT.

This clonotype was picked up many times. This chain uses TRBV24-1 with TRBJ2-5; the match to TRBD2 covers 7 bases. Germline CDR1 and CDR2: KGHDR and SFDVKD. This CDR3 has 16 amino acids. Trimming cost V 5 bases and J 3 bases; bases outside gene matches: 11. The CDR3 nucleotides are TGTGCCACCAGTGCCCCTGGTTCAGGGAGGGAAGAGACCCAGTACTTC. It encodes CATSAPGSGREETQYF.

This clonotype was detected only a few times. CDR3 DNA sequence: TGTGCCAGCAGCTTAGAGGGAGGGAAACAGCCCCAGCATTTT. Its protein product is CASSLEGGKQPQHF. The chain carries TRBV11-2 and TRBJ1-5; D remains unclear. V lost 0 bases and J 7 bases, leaving 10 bases between the germline ends. The CDR3 loop spans 14 amino acids. Germline V CDR1 and CDR2: SGHAT, FQNNGV.

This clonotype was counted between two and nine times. This CDR3 is CASSLDRLNTQYF. The CDR3 bases are TGTGCCAGCAGCTTAGATCGGCTGAATACGCAGTATTTT. J is TRBJ2-3 and V is TRBV11-2; D unclear. The V gene lost 0 bases and the J gene lost 7 bases, with 8 bases spanning the gap. The CDR3 runs to 13 residues. From germline, CDR1 is SGHAT and CDR2 FQNNGV.

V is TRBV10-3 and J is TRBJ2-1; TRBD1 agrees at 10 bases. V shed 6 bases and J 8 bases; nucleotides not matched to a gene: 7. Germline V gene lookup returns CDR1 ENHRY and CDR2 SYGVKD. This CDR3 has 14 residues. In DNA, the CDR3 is TGTGCCATCAGGGATGCCGGGACAGGGGATGAGCAGTTCTTC. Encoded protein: CAIRDAGTGDEQFF.

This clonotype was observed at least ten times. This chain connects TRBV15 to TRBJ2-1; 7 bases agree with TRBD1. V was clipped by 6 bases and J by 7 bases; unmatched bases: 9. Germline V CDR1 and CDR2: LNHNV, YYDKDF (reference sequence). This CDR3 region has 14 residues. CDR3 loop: CATRNGTVRNEQFF. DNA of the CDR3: TGTGCCACCAGGAACGGGACAGTTAGGAATGAGCAGTTCTTC.

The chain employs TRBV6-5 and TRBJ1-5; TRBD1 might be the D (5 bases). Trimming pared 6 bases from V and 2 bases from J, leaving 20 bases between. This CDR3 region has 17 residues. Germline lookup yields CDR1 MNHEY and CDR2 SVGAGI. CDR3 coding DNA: TGTGCCAGCAGCCAGCATTACGGGGGGGGTGGCAATCAGCCCCAGCATTTT. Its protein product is CASSQHYGGGGNQPQHF.

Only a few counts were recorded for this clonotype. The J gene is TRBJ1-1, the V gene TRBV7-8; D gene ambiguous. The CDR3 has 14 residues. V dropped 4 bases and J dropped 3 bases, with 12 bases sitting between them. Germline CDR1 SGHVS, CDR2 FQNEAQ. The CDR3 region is CASSYLAGYTEAFF. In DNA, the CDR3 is TGTGCCAGCAGCTACTTGGCCGGGTACACTGAAGCTTTCTTT.